The 15 T cell receptor beta chains presented below share a single source sample, sequenced in a study of CD8+ T cells in alopecia areata. Sequencing relied on a cDNA template that was reverse transcribed from extracted RNA. The method was immunoSEQ multiplex PCR; TCRdb's version includes in-frame clones alone and lacks a portion of them. The sample lists 90,000 to 150,000 clones; roughly two fifths were seen once. Sequenced: CD4+ T cells sorted from blood. Receptors originate from a human donor with alopecia areata.

The V gene is TRBV28, the J gene TRBJ2-1; 7 bases fit TRBD1. The CDR3 has 13 residues. The junction had 0 bases not matched to a gene; V was cut back by 4 bases and J by 3 bases. Germline lookup yields CDR1 MDHEN and CDR2 SYDVKM. CDR3 bases: TGTGCCAGCAGTTGGGACAGCTACAATGAGCAGTTCTTC. The encoded protein is CASSWDSYNEQFF.

This clone was observed many times. The rearrangement links TRBV19 to TRBJ2-2; 9 bases line up with TRBD2. The ends lost 9 bases at V and 3 bases at J; junction bases unmatched: 2. The CDR3 is 13 residues long. Germline CDR1 LNHDA, CDR2 SQIVND (reference sequence). In nucleotides, the CDR3 is TGTGCCAGCACTAGCGGGTACACCGGGGAGCTGTTTTTT. It yields the protein CASTSGYTGELFF.

This clone was seen a few times. The J gene is TRBJ2-7, the V gene TRBV7-9; 10 bases match TRBD1. Germline lookup yields CDR1 SEHNR and CDR2 FQNEAQ (reference sequence). V shed 2 bases and J 12 bases; nucleotides not matched to a gene: 7. This CDR3 is 13 amino acids long. Here the CDR3 DNA reads TGTGCCAGCAGCTTATTAGATGGACAGGGGGTGTACTTC. It translates to CASSLLDGQGVYF.

This clone was detected only once. This sequence joins TRBV27 and TRBJ2-5; TRBD1 matches 10 bases. CDR1 MNHEY and CDR2 SMNVEV come from the germline V gene (reference sequence). The CDR3 is 15 residues long. The ends lost 8 bases at V and 7 bases at J; junction bases unmatched: 13. In nucleotides, the CDR3 is TGTGCCAGCGGGGCGCGGGACAGGGGCTTGGGGACCCAGTACTTC. Protein sequence: CASGARDRGLGTQYF.

This chain links TRBV9 with TRBJ2-7; 9 nucleotides match TRBD2. Germline CDR1 SGDLS, CDR2 YYNGEE. The CDR3 consists of 15 residues. V shed 0 bases and J 5 bases; nucleotides not matched to a gene: 6. The CDR3 bases are TGTGCCAGCAGCGTAGACCCTAGCGGGACCCACGAGCAGTACTTC. Its translation is CASSVDPSGTHEQYF.

CDR3 in amino acids: CASSLEQLTQYF. The CDR3 region has the DNA TGTGCCAGCAGTCTTGAACAGCTTACGCAGTATTTT. The chain has TRBV28 and TRBJ2-3; D is unclear. This CDR3 comprises 12 residues. The V gene's germline CDR1 is MDHEN and CDR2 SYDVKM. The ends were cut back, 5 bases at V and 8 bases at J, with 11 bases in the middle.

The V and J genes are TRBV7-2 and TRBJ1-2; no clear D gene. CDR3 length equals 14 residues. The V gene lost 2 bases and the J gene lost 0 bases, with 7 bases spanning the gap. The germline gives CDR1 SGHTA, CDR2 FQGNSA. Here the CDR3 DNA reads TGTGCCAGCAGCTTAAAAGACACTAACTATGGCTACACCTTC. This gives the protein CASSLKDTNYGYTF.

This clone was observed a few times. This chain connects TRBV30 to TRBJ2-1, with unresolved D. This CDR3 is built from 14 residues. CDR1 is GTSNPN, CDR2 SVGIG, per germline (reference sequence). Trimming removed 3 bases at V and 2 bases at J, with 11 bases between. CDR3 protein: CAWRAVFTYNEQFF. CDR3 nucleotides: TGTGCCTGGAGAGCAGTGTTTACCTACAATGAGCAGTTCTTC.

This clone was found a few times. This chain connects TRBV29-1 to TRBJ2-7; D not certain. Germline V gene data show CDR1 as SQVTM and CDR2 as ANQGSEA. Trimming took off 6 bases at V and 2 bases at J, with 17 bases between the two ends. The CDR3 spans 14 residues. CDR3 sequence (DNA): TGCAGCGTCTCTCCCCAAAGGTGGGCCTACGAGCAGTACTTC. Translated, it gives CSVSPQRWAYEQYF.

The chain combines TRBV7-2 with TRBJ2-5, with a possible D match to TRBD1 (6 bases). V lost 9 bases, J lost 1 base, and 9 bases lay in between. This CDR3 is built from 12 residues. The germline CDR1 and CDR2 sequences are SGHTA and FQGNSA. In nucleotides, the CDR3 is TGTGCCAGTGTCAGGGGCCAAGAGACCCAGTACTTC. Protein product: CASVRGQETQYF.

The CDR3 spells CASSIEDRDEQYF. CDR3 sequence (DNA): TGTGCCAGTAGTATTGAGGACAGGGACGAGCAGTACTTC. V usage is TRBV19 and J usage is TRBJ2-7; 8 positions agree with TRBD1. Looked up from germline, CDR1 is LNHDA and CDR2 is SQIVND (reference sequence). The CDR3 is made up of 13 amino acids. The V and J ends lost 3 bases and 5 bases, in that order; junction bases with no gene match: 3.

This rearrangement joins TRBV7-2 to TRBJ2-7; 8 bases line up with TRBD2. This CDR3 comprises 19 residues. V lost 7 bases to trimming and J lost 0 bases; unmatched junction nucleotides: 20. Germline V CDR1 and CDR2: SGHTA, FQGNSA. This CDR3 reads CASIYREGAGDHSSYEQYF. CDR3 bases: TGTGCCAGCATCTATAGAGAGGGAGCGGGAGATCATAGCTCCTACGAGCAGTACTTC.

The gene calls are TRBV5-6 and TRBJ2-5; possibly TRBD1 for D (7 bases). V lost 4 bases, J lost 5 bases, and 18 bases lay in between. CDR3 length equals 15 residues. In germline, CDR1 is SGHDT, CDR2 YYEEEE. The DNA of the CDR3 is TGTGCCAGCAGCACATCTACAGGGGACTGGGAGACCCAGTACTTC. Translation: CASSTSTGDWETQYF.

The rearrangement links TRBV7-9 to TRBJ2-5, with 8 bases fitting TRBD2. The CDR3 contains 14 residues. The germline V gene has CDR1 SEHNR and CDR2 FQNEAQ (reference sequence). V lost 6 bases to trimming and J lost 2 bases; unmatched junction nucleotides: 5. CDR3: CASSPGLAQETQYF. The CDR3 bases are TGTGCCAGCAGTCCAGGACTAGCTCAAGAGACCCAGTACTTC.

The chain combines TRBV5-6 with TRBJ2-7; D gene uncertain. CDR1 and CDR2 from the germline V gene are SGHDT and YYEEEE. Deletions cut 1 base from V and 1 base from J, with 24 bases between. The CDR3 is 19 residues long. The CDR3 coding sequence is TGTGCCAGCAGCTTGACGGCGCGAGACTTTCAACTCCCTTCCTACGAGCAGTACTTC. Amino acid sequence: CASSLTARDFQLPSYEQYF. Full variable domain (missing parts from reference TRBV5-6 and TRBJ2-7): DAGVTQSPTHLIKTRGQQVTLRCSPKSGHDTVSWYQQALGQGPQFIFQYYEEEERQRGNFPDRFSGHQFPNYSSELNVNALLLGDSALYLCASSLTARDFQLPSYEQYFGPGTRLTVT.